This TCR beta chain was retrieved from a study of cytomegalovirus exposure and HLA in healthy donors. Whole-study context: Within the Caucasian-associated ancestry cluster were under 85% of the 300 to 450 genotyped donors.

Study conclusions and caveats: The dataset shows that most TCR sequences were rare, while some public TCRs occurred in many donors.

When sampled, the donors appeared nominally healthy, though they likely had unrecorded immune exposures. Concerning this clone: The antigen is unknown.

This CDR3 contains 14 residues. Germline CDR1 and CDR2: WSHSY and SAAADI. V shed 2 bases and J shed 0 bases, with 5 bases lying between them. Both 60 Vbeta primers and 13 Jbeta primers went into the PCR. Measured with immunoSEQ multiplex PCR; TCRdb has only the in-frame clones, and not every one. The table has about 130,000 clones, 70% to 80% seen once. Sequencing input: PBMCs. The rearrangement joins TRBV10-2 to TRBJ1-3, with a weak D call TRBD1 (5 bases). The source of this sequence is a man aged 35 to 55 in good health and CMV-seropositive. CDR3 residues: CASSEQGSGNTIYF. CDR3 in DNA: TGCGCCAGCAGTGAGCAGGGCTCTGGAAACACCATATATTTT.